This TCR beta chain originates from a study of T cells in localized non-small cell lung cancer. The CDR3 runs to 13 residues. V gave up 11 bases and J gave up 0 bases; unmatched junction bases: 5. Germline values: CDR1 SGHVS, CDR2 FQNEAQ. Only in-frame clones appear in the TCRdb table, and some are missing; sequencing was by immunoSEQ multiplex PCR. The sample includes roughly 29,000 clones, about 80% of them seen just once. Study-level results: Within adjacent lung there appeared a median around 57 of the top 100 tumor clones.

With respect to this clone: Its matching antigen is unknown.

The V gene is TRBV7-8, the J gene TRBJ1-1; 8 nucleotides line up with TRBD1. Sequencing was performed on peripheral blood mononuclear cells, taken before any cancer treatment. This clonotype was obtained from a man aged 35-69 years with stage III lung adenocarcinoma. The CDR3 sequence: CAGGDRLNTEAFF. CDR3 nucleotides: TGTGCCGGCGGGGACAGGCTGAACACTGAAGCTTTCTTT.